What follows describes a single T cell receptor beta chain. This sample is part of a study of CD8 T cells in Susac syndrome. With random hexamers, reverse transcription was performed on 0.5 to 1 ug of RNA. Amplification of TCR beta CDR3 spanned 54 Vbeta and 13 Jbeta via immunoSEQ multiplex PCR. MiXCR was run by TCRdb on the immunoSEQ multiplex PCR reads, yielding one entry per CDR3 protein. The sample lists fewer than 250,000 distinct CDR3 sequences, roughly 92% occurring once. TCR beta sequencing was performed on blood CD8+ and CD4+ T cells. Controls were drawn from healthy donors and were matched for age and sex. TEMRA cells underwent FACS enrichment and CD8+ and CD4+ T cells underwent negative isolation. The CDR3 totals 15 residues. With V trimmed by 4 bases and J by 8 bases, 7 bases remained unmatched. CDR1 is LGHDT, CDR2 YNNKEL, per germline (reference sequence).

The rearrangement uses TRBV3-1 and TRBJ2-4; TRBD2 aligns across 11 bases. This clonotype was sampled from a human donor in good health. The sample consisted of CD4+ T cells from PBMCs. CDR3 nucleotide sequence: TGTGCCAGCAGCCTCCAGACTAGCGGGGTAGACATTCAGTACTTC. Translation gives CASSLQTSGVDIQYF.